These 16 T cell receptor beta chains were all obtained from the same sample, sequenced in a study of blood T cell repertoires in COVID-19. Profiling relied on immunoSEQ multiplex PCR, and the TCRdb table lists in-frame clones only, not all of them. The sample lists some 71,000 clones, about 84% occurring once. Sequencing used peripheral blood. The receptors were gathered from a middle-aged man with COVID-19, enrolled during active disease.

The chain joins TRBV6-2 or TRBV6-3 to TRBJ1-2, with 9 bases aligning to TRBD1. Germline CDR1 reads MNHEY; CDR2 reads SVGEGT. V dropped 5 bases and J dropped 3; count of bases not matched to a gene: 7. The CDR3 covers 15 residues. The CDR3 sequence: CASSSPGQGDYGYTF. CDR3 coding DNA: TGTGCCAGCAGTAGTCCGGGACAGGGAGACTATGGCTACACCTTC.

The CDR3 is CASSPGQGNANSPLHF. As DNA, the CDR3 is TGTGCCAGCAGCCCCGGACAGGGGAATGCGAATTCACCCCTCCACTTT. V usage is TRBV7-9 and J usage is TRBJ1-6; 9 bases are a match to TRBD1. The germline V gene has CDR1 SEHNR and CDR2 FQNEAQ (reference sequence). The CDR3 has 16 residues. With 5 bases clipped from V and 7 bases from J, the junction kept 9 bases outside the gene matches.

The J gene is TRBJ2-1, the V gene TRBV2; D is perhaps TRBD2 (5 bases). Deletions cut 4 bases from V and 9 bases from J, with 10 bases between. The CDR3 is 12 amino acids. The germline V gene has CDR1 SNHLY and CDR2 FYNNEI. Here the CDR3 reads CASSVDRGEQFF. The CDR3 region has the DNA TGTGCCAGCAGTGTCGATCGGGGTGAGCAGTTCTTC. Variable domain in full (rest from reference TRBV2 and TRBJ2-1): EPEVTQTPSHQVTQMGQEVILRCVPISNHLYFYWYRQILGQKVEFLVSFYNNEISEKSEIFDDQFSVERPDGSNFTLKIRSTKLEDSAMYFCASSVDRGEQFFGPGTRLTVL.

The CDR3 protein is CASSSGRGGADTQYF. The CDR3 nucleotides are TGTGCCAGCAGCTCCGGGCGGGGGGGCGCAGATACGCAGTATTTT. The chain joins TRBV11-3 to TRBJ2-3; 9 bases fit TRBD2. After removal of 4 bases from V and 4 bases from J, the junction contained 6 bases not matched to a gene. This CDR3 contains 15 residues. The germline V gene has CDR1 SGHNT and CDR2 YENEEA.

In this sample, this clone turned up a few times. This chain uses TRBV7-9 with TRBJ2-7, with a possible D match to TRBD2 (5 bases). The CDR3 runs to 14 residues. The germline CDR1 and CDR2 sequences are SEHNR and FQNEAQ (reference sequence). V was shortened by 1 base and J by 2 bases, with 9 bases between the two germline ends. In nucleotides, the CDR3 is TGTGCCAGCAGCTTAGGAGGGATACCCTACGAGCAGTACTTC. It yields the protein CASSLGGIPYEQYF.

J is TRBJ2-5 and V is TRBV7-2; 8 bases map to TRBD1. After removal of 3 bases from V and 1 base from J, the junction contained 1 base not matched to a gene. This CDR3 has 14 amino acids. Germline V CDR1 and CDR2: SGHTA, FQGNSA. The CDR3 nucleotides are TGTGCCAGCAGCTTCGGGACAGGCCAAGAGACCCAGTACTTC. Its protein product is CASSFGTGQETQYF.

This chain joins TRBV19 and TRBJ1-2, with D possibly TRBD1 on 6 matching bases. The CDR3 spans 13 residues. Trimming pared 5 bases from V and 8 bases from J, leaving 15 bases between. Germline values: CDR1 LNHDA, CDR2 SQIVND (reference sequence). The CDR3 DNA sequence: TGTGCCAGTAGTGCCGGGGACAATCGAGGCTACACCTTC. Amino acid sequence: CASSAGDNRGYTF. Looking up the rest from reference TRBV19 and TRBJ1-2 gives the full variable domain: DGGITQSPKYLFRKEGQNVTLSCEQNLNHDAMYWYRQDPGQGLRLIYYSQIVNDFQKGDIAEGYSVSREKKESFPLTVTSAQKNPTAFYLCASSAGDNRGYTFGSGTRLTVV.

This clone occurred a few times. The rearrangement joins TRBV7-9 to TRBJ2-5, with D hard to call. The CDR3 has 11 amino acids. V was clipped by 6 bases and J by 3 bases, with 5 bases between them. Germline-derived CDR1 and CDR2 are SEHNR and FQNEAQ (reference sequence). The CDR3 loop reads CASSQKETQYF. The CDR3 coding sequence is TGTGCCAGCAGTCAAAAAGAGACCCAGTACTTC. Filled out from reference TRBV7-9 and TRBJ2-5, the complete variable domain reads DTGVSQNPRHKITKRGQNVTFRCDPISEHNRLYWYRQTLGQGPEFLTYFQNEAQLEKSRLLSDRFSAERPKGSFSTLEIQRTEQGDSAMYLCASSQKETQYFGPGTRLLVL.

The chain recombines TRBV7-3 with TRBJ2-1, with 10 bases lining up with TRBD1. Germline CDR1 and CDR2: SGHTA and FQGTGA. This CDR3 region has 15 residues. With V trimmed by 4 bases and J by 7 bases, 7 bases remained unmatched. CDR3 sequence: CASSSTGQGRNEQFF. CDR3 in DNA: TGTGCCAGCAGCTCCACGGGACAGGGGCGGAATGAGCAGTTCTTC.

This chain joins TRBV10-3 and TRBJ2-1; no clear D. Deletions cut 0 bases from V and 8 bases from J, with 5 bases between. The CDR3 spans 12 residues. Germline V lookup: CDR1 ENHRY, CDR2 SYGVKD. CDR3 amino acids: CAISESQDEQFF. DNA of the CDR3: TGTGCCATCAGTGAGTCCCAGGATGAGCAGTTCTTC.

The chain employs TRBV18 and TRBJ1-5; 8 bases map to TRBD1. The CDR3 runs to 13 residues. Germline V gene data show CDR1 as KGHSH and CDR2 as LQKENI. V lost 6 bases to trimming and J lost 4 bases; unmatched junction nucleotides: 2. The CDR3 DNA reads TGTGCCAGCTCGACAGGGGAAAATCAGCCCCAGCATTTT. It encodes CASSTGENQPQHF.

This CDR3 is CASSLDPGIQYF. The DNA for the CDR3 is TGTGCCAGCAGCTTAGACCCCGGCATTCAGTACTTC. The V call is TRBV11-2, the J call TRBJ2-4; D not resolved. Germline V gene sequence: CDR1 SGHAT, CDR2 FQNNGV. V gave up 0 bases and J gave up 9 bases, with 6 bases separating them. The CDR3 covers 12 residues.

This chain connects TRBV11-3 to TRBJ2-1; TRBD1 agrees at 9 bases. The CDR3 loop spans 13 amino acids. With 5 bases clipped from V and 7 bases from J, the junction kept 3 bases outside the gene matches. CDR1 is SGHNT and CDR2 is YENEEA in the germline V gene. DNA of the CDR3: TGTGCCAGCAGCATAGGGACAGGGAATGAGCAGTTCTTC. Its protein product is CASSIGTGNEQFF. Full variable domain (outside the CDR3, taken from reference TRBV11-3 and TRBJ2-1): EAGVVQSPRYKIIEKKQPVAFWCNPISGHNTLYWYLQNLGQGPELLIRYENEEAVDDSQLPKDRFSAERLKGVDSTLKIQPAELGDSAVYLCASSIGTGNEQFFGPGTRLTVL.

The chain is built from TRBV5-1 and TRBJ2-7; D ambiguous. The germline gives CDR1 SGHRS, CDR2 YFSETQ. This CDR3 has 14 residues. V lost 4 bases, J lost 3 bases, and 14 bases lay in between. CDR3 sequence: CASSIGLADYEQYF. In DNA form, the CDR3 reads TGCGCCAGCAGCATAGGCCTTGCGGACTACGAGCAGTACTTC.

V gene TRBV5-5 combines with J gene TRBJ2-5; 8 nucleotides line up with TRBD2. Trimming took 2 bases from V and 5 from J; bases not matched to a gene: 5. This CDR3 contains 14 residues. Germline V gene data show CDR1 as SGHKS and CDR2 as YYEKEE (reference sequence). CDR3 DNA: TGTGCCAGCAGCTTCGGGGGGGCGGGCGAGACCCAGTACTTC. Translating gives CASSFGGAGETQYF.

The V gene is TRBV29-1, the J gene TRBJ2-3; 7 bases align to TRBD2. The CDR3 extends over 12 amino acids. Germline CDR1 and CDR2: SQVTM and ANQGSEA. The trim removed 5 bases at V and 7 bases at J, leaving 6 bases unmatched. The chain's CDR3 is CSVRGDRYTQYF. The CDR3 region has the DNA TGCAGCGTTCGGGGGGACCGATATACGCAGTATTTT.